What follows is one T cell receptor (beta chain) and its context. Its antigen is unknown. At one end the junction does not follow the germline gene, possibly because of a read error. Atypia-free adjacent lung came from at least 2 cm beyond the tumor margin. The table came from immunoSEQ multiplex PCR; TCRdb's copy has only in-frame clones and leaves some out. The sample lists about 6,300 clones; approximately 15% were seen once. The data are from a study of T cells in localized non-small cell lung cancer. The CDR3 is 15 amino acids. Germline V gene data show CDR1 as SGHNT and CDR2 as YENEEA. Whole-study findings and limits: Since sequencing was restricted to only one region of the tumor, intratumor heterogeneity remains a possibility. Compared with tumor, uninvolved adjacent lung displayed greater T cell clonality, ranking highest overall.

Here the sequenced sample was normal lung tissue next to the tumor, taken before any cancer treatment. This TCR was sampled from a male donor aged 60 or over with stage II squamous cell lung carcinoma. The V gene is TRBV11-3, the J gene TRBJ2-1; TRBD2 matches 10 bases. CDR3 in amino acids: CASCLGTSALGEQFF. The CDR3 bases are TGTGCCAGCTGCTTAGGGACTAGCGCGTTGGGTGAGCAGTTCTTC.